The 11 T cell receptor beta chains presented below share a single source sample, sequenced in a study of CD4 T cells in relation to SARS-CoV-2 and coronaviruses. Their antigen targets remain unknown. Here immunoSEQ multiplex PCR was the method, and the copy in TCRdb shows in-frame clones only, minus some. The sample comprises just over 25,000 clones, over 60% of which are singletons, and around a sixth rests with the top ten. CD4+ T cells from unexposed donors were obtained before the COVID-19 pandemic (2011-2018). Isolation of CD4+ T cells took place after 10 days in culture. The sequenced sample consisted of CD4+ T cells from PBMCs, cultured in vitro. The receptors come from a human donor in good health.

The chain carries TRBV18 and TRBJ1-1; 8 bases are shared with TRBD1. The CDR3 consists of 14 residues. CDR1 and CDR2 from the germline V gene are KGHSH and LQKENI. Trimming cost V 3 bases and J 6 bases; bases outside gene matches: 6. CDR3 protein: CASSPGGTGAEAFF. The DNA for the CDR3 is TGTGCCAGCTCACCGGGTGGGACAGGAGCTGAAGCTTTCTTT.

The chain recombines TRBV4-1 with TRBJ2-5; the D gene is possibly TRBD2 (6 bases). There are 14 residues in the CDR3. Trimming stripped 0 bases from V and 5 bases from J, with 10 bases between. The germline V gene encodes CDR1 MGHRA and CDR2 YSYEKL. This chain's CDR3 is CASSQEGGLETQYF. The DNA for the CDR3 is TGCGCCAGCAGCCAAGAGGGGGGTTTGGAGACCCAGTACTTC.

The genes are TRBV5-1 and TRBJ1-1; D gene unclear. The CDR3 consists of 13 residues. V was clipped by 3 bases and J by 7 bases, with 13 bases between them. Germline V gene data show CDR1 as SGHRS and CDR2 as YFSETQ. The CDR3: CASSSFPAYEAFF. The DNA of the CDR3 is TGCGCCAGCAGCTCCTTCCCGGCCTATGAAGCTTTCTTT.

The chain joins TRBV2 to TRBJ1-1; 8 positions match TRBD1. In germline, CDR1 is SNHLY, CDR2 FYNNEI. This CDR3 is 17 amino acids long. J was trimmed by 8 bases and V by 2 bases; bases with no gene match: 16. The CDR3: CASSEIRGRPTTSEAFF. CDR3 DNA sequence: TGTGCCAGCAGTGAAATCAGGGGGCGACCGACGACTTCGGAAGCTTTCTTT.

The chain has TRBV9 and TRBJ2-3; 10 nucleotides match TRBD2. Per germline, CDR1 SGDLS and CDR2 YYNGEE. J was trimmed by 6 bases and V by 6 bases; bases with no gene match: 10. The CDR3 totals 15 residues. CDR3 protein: CASTLAGEAMDTQYF. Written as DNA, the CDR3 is TGTGCCAGCACCCTAGCGGGAGAGGCCATGGATACGCAGTATTTT.

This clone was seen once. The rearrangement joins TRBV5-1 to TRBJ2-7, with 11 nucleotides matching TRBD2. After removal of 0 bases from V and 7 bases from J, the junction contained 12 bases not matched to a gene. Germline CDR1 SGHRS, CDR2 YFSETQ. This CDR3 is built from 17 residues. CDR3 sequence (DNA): TGCGCCAGCAGCTTGGACGGGGGGACTAGCGGACTTTTGGAGCAGTACTTC. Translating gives CASSLDGGTSGLLEQYF.

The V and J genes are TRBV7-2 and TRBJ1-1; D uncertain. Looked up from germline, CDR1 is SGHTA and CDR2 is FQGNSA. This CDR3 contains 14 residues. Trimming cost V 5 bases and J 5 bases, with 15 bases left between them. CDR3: CASSPIGDRTEAFF. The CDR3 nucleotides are TGTGCCAGCAGCCCAATCGGGGATAGGACTGAAGCTTTCTTT.

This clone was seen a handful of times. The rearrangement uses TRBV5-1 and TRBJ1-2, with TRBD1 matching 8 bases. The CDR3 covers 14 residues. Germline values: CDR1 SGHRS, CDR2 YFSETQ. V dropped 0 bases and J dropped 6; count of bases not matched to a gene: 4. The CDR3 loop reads CASSLVPTGDGYTF. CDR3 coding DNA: TGCGCCAGCAGCTTGGTGCCGACAGGGGATGGCTACACCTTC.

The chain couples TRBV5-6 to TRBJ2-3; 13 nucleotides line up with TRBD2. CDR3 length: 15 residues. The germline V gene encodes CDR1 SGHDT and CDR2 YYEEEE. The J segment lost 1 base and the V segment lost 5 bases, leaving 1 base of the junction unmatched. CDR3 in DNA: TGTGCCAGCAGTGGACTAGCGGGGGGCACAGATACGCAGTATTTT. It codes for CASSGLAGGTDTQYF.

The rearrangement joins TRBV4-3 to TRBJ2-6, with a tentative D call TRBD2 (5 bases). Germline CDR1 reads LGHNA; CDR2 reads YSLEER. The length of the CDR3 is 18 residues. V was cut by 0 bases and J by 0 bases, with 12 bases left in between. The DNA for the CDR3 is TGCGCCAGCAGCCAAGATTCTAGCTCGCACTCTGGGGCCAACGTCCTGACTTTC. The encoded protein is CASSQDSSSHSGANVLTF.

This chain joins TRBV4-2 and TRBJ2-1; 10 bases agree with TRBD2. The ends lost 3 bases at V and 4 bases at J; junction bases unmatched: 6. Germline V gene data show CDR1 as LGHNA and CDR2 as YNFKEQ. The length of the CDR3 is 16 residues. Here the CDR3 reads CASSHDRAGGYNEQFF. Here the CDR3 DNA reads TGTGCCAGCAGCCACGATAGAGCGGGAGGGTACAATGAGCAGTTCTTC.